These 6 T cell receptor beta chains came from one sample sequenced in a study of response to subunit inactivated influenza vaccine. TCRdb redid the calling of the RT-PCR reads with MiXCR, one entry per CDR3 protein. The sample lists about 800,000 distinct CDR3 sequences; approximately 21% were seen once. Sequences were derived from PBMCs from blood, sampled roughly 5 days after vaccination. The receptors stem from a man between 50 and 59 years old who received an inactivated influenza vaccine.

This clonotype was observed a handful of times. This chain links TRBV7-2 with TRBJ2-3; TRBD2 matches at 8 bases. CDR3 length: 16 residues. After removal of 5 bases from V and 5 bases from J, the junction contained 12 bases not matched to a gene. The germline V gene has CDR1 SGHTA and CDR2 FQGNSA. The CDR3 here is CASSRGGSQTGDTQYF. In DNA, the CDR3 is TGTGCCAGCAGCCGGGGGGGCAGCCAGACTGGAGATACGCAGTATTTT.

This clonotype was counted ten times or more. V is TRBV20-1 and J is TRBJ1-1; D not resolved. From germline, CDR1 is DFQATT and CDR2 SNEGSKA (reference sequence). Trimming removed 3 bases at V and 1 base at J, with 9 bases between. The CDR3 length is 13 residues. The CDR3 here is CSARGTSNTEAFF. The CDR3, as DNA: TGCAGTGCTAGGGGCACGTCGAACACTGAAGCTTTCTTT.

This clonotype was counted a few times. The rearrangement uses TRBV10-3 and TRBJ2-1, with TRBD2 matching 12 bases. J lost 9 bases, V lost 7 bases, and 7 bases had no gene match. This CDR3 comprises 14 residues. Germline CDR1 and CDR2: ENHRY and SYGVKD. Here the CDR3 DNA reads TGTGCCATCAATAGACTAGCGGGAGTAAGTGAGCAGTTCTTC. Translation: CAINRLAGVSEQFF.

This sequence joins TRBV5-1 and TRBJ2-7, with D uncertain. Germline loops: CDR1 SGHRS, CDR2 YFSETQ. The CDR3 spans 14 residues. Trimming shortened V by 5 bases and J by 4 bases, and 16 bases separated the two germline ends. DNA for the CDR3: TGCGCCAGCAGTTTCGAGCCAACCATATACGAGCAGTACTTC. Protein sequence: CASSFEPTIYEQYF.

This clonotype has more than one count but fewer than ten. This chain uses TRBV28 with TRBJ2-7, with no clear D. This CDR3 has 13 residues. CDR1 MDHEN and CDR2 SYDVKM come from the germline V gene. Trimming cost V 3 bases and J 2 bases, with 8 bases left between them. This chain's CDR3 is CASSFQVTYEQYF. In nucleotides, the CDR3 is TGTGCCAGCAGTTTTCAGGTCACCTACGAGCAGTACTTC. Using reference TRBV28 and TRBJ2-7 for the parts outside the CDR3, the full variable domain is DVKVTQSSRYLVKRTGEKVFLECVQDMDHENMFWYRQDPGLGLRLIYFSYDVKMKEKGDIPEGYSVSREKKERFSLILESASTNQTSMYLCASSFQVTYEQYFGPGTRLTVT.

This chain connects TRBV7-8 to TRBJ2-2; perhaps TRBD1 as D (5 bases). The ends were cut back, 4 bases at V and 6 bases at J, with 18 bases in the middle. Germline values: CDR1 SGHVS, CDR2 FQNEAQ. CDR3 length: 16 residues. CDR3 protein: CASSSLGAPGAGELFF. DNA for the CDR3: TGTGCCAGCAGCTCCCTTGGGGCACCAGGAGCCGGGGAGCTGTTTTTT.